The rows below give T cell receptor beta chains drawn from one sample of a study of cytomegalovirus exposure and HLA in healthy donors. TCRdb's copy holds only in-frame clones and misses some; the assay was immunoSEQ multiplex PCR. The sample shows 150,000 to 200,000 clones, roughly four fifths of them seen only once. The sequenced material came from PBMCs. All receptors derive from a man aged 25 to 45 in good health and CMV-seronegative. CDR3s include the opening cysteine and the closing phenylalanine or tryptophan. A D gene is named only where the DNA matches it firmly. Not all rows give a size; the values are once, few, many and, for expanded clones, a class.

D	size	J	V	CDR3	DNA
.	once	TRBJ2-7	TRBV11-2	CASSLREGGYEQYF	TGTGCCAGCAGCTTAAGGGAAGGGGGTTACGAGCAGTACTTC
.	.	TRBJ1-4	TRBV7-9	CASSRTGRELFF	TGTGCCAGCAGCCGAACAGGCCGGGAACTGTTTTTT
.	.	TRBJ2-1	TRBV19	CASSNGFYNEQFF	TGTGCCAGTAGTAACGGGTTCTACAATGAGCAGTTCTTC
TRBD2	once	TRBJ2-3	TRBV7-9	CASSSEGLAGVGGTDTQYF	TGTGCCAGCAGCTCCGAGGGATTAGCGGGAGTGGGGGGCACAGATACGCAGTATTTT
TRBD1	once	TRBJ2-7	TRBV7-9	CASSWDRGVLTYEQYF	TGTGCCAGCAGCTGGGACAGGGGTGTTCTTACCTACGAGCAGTACTTC
.	.	TRBJ1-5	TRBV10-3	CATTAAGDQPQHF	TGTGCCACCACTGCCGCAGGGGATCAGCCCCAGCATTTT
TRBD2	.	TRBJ2-3	TRBV5-1	CASSPNGLAGSTDTQYF	TGCGCCAGCAGCCCGAACGGACTAGCGGGGAGCACAGATACGCAGTATTTT
.	once	TRBJ1-1	TRBV4-1	CASSRTGHLNTEAFF	TGCGCCAGCAGCCGCACGGGACACTTGAACACTGAAGCTTTCTTT
TRBD2	.	TRBJ2-7	TRBV19	CASSLTSLYEQYF	TGTGCCAGTAGTTTGACTAGCCTCTACGAGCAGTACTTC
.	.	TRBJ2-2	TRBV19	CASSIGRATGELFF	TGTGCCAGTAGTATAGGCAGGGCCACCGGGGAGCTGTTTTTT
.	.	TRBJ1-6	TRBV25-1	CASSGSDGDSSPLHF	TGTGCCAGCAGTGGCTCCGACGGGGATAGTTCACCCCTCCACTTT
.	.	TRBJ1-5	TRBV7-9	CASSANTGINQPQHF	TGTGCCAGCAGCGCTAATACAGGGATTAATCAGCCCCAGCATTTT
.	.	TRBJ1-2	TRBV2	CASSRDPNYGYTF	TGTGCCAGCAGTCGGGATCCTAACTATGGCTACACCTTC
TRBD1	.	TRBJ2-7	TRBV18	CASSSDRVAYEQYF	TGTGCCAGCTCATCAGACAGGGTAGCCTACGAGCAGTACTTC
TRBD2	.	TRBJ2-7	TRBV7-9	CASSILAGDSEQYF	TGTGCCAGCAGCATACTAGCGGGAGATAGCGAGCAGTACTTC
TRBD1	.	TRBJ1-3	TRBV2	CASSELTGRSSGNTIYF	TGTGCCAGCAGTGAACTGACAGGGAGGAGCTCTGGAAACACCATATATTTT
TRBD2	.	TRBJ2-3	TRBV10-3	CAITRTSGSTDTQYF	TGTGCCATCACCCGGACTAGCGGCAGCACAGATACGCAGTATTTT
TRBD1	few	TRBJ2-7	TRBV19	CASSNRDRGYEQYF	TGTGCCAGTAGTAACCGGGACAGGGGCTACGAGCAGTACTTC
.	.	TRBJ2-2	TRBV5-4	CASNLQPGQNTGELFF	TGTGCCAGCAACCTACAACCGGGACAGAACACCGGGGAGCTGTTTTTT
TRBD1	.	TRBJ2-7	TRBV27	CASSPTGDYEQYF	TGTGCCAGCAGTCCTACAGGGGACTACGAGCAGTACTTC
.	.	TRBJ2-7	TRBV19	CASRTQGHQGYEQYF	TGTGCCAGTAGAACACAGGGCCATCAGGGCTACGAGCAGTACTTC
TRBD2	few	TRBJ2-1	TRBV7-9	CASSQTSGPDNEQFF	TGTGCCAGCAGCCAGACTAGCGGCCCCGACAATGAGCAGTTCTTC
.	.	TRBJ2-3	TRBV6-4	CASSDTAATDTQYF	TGTGCCAGCAGTGACACAGCGGCCACAGATACGCAGTATTTT
TRBD1	few	TRBJ2-2	TRBV15	CATSRAGTANTGELFF	TGTGCCACCAGCAGAGCCGGGACAGCGAACACCGGGGAGCTGTTTTTT
.	.	TRBJ2-7	TRBV7-9	CASSLPIGSSYEQYF	TGTGCCAGCAGCTTACCGATCGGGAGCTCCTACGAGCAGTACTTC
.	.	TRBJ2-7	TRBV6-1	CASSEVTAAYEQYF	TGTGCCAGCAGTGAAGTAACAGCCGCCTACGAGCAGTACTTC
.	few	TRBJ1-1	TRBV28	CASSPSDRREAEAFF	TGTGCCAGCAGTCCCTCGGATCGGAGGGAAGCTGAAGCTTTCTTT
.	.	TRBJ1-6	TRBV28	CASSYPPGSQSSYNSPLHF	TGTGCCAGCAGCTATCCCCCCGGGAGTCAAAGCTCCTATAATTCACCCCTCCACTTT
.	.	TRBJ2-1	TRBV11-2	CASSLVSVYNEQFF	TGTGCCAGCAGCTTAGTTAGTGTGTACAATGAGCAGTTCTTC
.	few	TRBJ2-1	TRBV27	CASSLSSASSHNEQFF	TGTGCCAGCAGTTTATCGTCGGCTAGCAGTCACAATGAGCAGTTCTTC
TRBD1	.	TRBJ2-1	TRBV27	CASSLLGTGEYNEQFF	TGTGCCAGCAGTTTACTGGGGACAGGGGAATACAATGAGCAGTTCTTC
TRBD1	.	TRBJ2-7	TRBV9	CASSDGQGAVYEQYF	TGTGCCAGCAGCGACGGACAGGGGGCTGTCTACGAGCAGTACTTC
.	.	TRBJ2-7	TRBV29-1	CSVPGPGDLYEQYF	TGCAGCGTTCCTGGACCAGGGGATCTATACGAGCAGTACTTC
.	.	TRBJ1-4	TRBV27	CASRGQATNEKLFF	TGTGCCAGCAGGGGACAAGCAACTAATGAAAAACTGTTTTTT
TRBD1	.	TRBJ2-1	TRBV2	CAFVETGGAYNEQFF	TGTGCCTTCGTTGAGACAGGGGGCGCGTATAATGAGCAGTTCTTC
.	once	TRBJ2-2	TRBV6-4	CASSDSVNGELFF	TGTGCCAGCAGTGACTCTGTCAACGGGGAGCTGTTTTTT
TRBD1	.	TRBJ2-1	TRBV2	CASSAPGQGARSSYNEQFF	TGTGCCAGCAGTGCCCCGGGACAGGGGGCTCGGAGCTCCTACAATGAGCAGTTCTTC
.	few	TRBJ1-2	TRBV6-1	CASQDSYNYGYTF	TGTGCCAGCCAGGACAGTTATAACTATGGCTACACCTTC
.	.	TRBJ2-3	TRBV19	CASSYRPADTQYF	TGTGCCAGTAGTTACAGGCCCGCAGATACGCAGTATTTT
TRBD2	.	TRBJ2-1	TRBV28	CASSSLNSGEVYTDEQFF	TGTGCCAGCAGTTCCCTGAATAGCGGGGAGGTATACACTGATGAGCAGTTCTTC
.	.	TRBJ2-7	TRBV19	CASSMGLGNYEQYF	TGTGCCAGTAGTATGGGACTGGGGAACTACGAGCAGTACTTC